This T cell receptor (beta chain) was found in a study of blood T cell repertoires in COVID-19 (dated by TCRdb to about 2020). For context, the study as a whole: Samples covering the acute and convalescent phases of COVID-19 were provided by collaborators in the United States, Italy and Spain. The dataset comprised deeply sampled blood TCRbeta repertoires from subjects exposed to, actively infected with, or recovered from COVID-19. A de-identified subject ID, COVID-19 status, age in years and sex were almost always included in the sample metadata. Where available, HLA class I and class II types were taken from metadata supplied by the sample provider and were not determined by assay-based typing. The prospective study material was composed of cDNA or gDNA derived from T cells, B-cell-depleted T cells, or PBMCs. The samples were drawn from the first 160 participants of the ongoing ImmuneRACE study and from 950 to 1,500 subjects provided by 6 global collaborators. The repertoires were released in a freely available public database meant as a resource for research on the immune response to SARS-CoV-2. The full study reports these points: How much clinical and demographic metadata was included differed by source and by participant, and the metadata was provided uncurated.

The immunoSEQ Assay, a bias-controlled multiplex PCR, was used to amplify TCRbeta CDR3 regions from genomic DNA. In the paper's pipeline: Within the assay, amplification of reference gene primers was used to estimate how many nucleated cells each sample contained. Sequence reads were collapsed and filtered to measure the absolute abundance of every unique TCRbeta CDR3 rearrangement. For each sample, productive Simpson clonality was calculated by taking the square root of Simpson's diversity index across productive rearrangements. Imported from immuneACCESS, the table was reduced by TCRdb to in-frame sequences with V and J called. These copies leave out some clones; in studies compared against another copy, an unresolved V gene accounts for under half, and the cause of the remainder is not known. The DNA gave D and trimming, while V, J and clone size come from that table. The table for this sample lists around 230,000 clones; roughly 89% of them were counted only once. 2% to 2.5% of the sample goes to the ten largest clones.

Concerning this clone: The antigen it binds to is not known. No qualities accompany the bases; no much larger clone lies one base away.

Another Seattle source contributed samples from volunteer blood donors who had recovered from COVID-19. Whole blood was collected in K2EDTA tubes by collaborating institutions according to the institutions' own protocols. For TCRbeta analysis, collaborators shipped samples in one of three forms: frozen whole blood, isolated PBMCs, or DNA extracted from either of those sample types. The CDR3 runs 16 amino acids, cysteine and phenylalanine included. Solely the CDR3 DNA is kept, with 48 bases framed from the first base. Trimming takes 0 bases off V and 9 bases off J; junction bases not matched to a gene: 12. CDR1 and CDR2 are read off the germline V gene as SGHRS and YFSETQ.

Sequenced material: peripheral blood. The receptor comes from a man aged 30 to 45 who had recovered from COVID-19. The V and J segments used are TRBV5-1 and TRBJ2-5; TRBD2 fits 9 bases in the junction. The CDR3 protein sequence reads: CASSLERSGGPRAQYF. The nucleotide sequence is TGCGCCAGCAGCTTGGAGCGTAGCGGGGGCCCCAGGGCCCAGTACTTC. Joined to the reference TRBV5-1 and TRBJ2-5 proteins, this CDR3 gives the full variable domain: KAGVTQTPRYLIKTRGQQVTLSCSPISGHRSVSWYQQTPGQGLQFLFEYFSETQRNKGNFPGRFSGRQFSNSRSEMNVSTLELGDSALYLCASSLERSGGPRAQYFGPGTRLLVL.